A single sample is the source of the 26 T cell receptor beta chains below, sequenced in a study of blood T cell repertoires in COVID-19. The assay was immunoSEQ multiplex PCR, and TCRdb's table has in-frame clones only and misses some. The data hold about 82,000 clones, with about 78% observed a single time. The sequencing sample was made of peripheral blood. These receptors came from a man in his fifties or sixties with COVID-19, enrolled during active disease.

This chain uses TRBV9 with TRBJ1-1; D not certain. CDR3 length: 13 residues. Looked up from germline, CDR1 is SGDLS and CDR2 is YYNGEE. Trimming cost V 0 bases and J 5 bases, with 8 bases left between them. CDR3 sequence: CASSVDFRTEAFF. CDR3 DNA: TGTGCCAGCAGCGTAGATTTCCGGACTGAAGCTTTCTTT.

The chain employs TRBV27 and TRBJ2-1, with D possibly being TRBD1 (7 bases). Germline CDR1 MNHEY, CDR2 SMNVEV (reference sequence). The CDR3 has 15 residues. The ends were cut back, 2 bases at V and 6 bases at J, with 14 bases in the middle. The CDR3: CASSLMGGQVNEQFF. CDR3 in DNA: TGTGCCAGCAGTTTAATGGGAGGACAGGTCAATGAGCAGTTCTTC.

A few counts support this clone. The rearrangement uses TRBV14 and TRBJ2-7, with 7 bases fitting TRBD1. CDR1 is SGHDN, CDR2 FVKESK, per germline. V was pared by 4 bases and J by 5 bases, with 17 bases of the junction left unmatched. The length of the CDR3 is 17 residues. The CDR3 DNA reads TGTGCCAGCAGCCCCCCCACGACAGGGTTAGGTCGCGACGAGCAGTACTTC. As protein: CASSPPTTGLGRDEQYF.

CDR3 in amino acids: CASSLDPYYEQYF. In DNA, the CDR3 is TGTGCCAGCAGCTTAGACCCCTACTACGAGCAGTACTTC. The V gene is TRBV7-8, the J gene TRBJ2-7; D gene uncertain. The CDR3 loop spans 13 amino acids. Germline CDR1 and CDR2: SGHVS and FQNEAQ. Trimming shortened V by 1 base and J by 3 bases, and 7 bases separated the two germline ends.

This chain links TRBV7-2 with TRBJ2-3; the match to TRBD2 covers 9 bases. After removal of 2 bases from V and 3 bases from J, the junction contained 6 bases not matched to a gene. CDR3 length equals 16 residues. CDR1 is SGHTA and CDR2 is FQGNSA in the germline V gene. Here the CDR3 reads CASSLSASGITDTQYF. CDR3 nucleotide sequence: TGTGCCAGCAGCTTATCCGCTAGCGGGATTACAGATACGCAGTATTTT.

This clone was seen only a few times. The V gene is TRBV19, the J gene TRBJ2-1; D remains ambiguous. Germline assignment: CDR1 LNHDA and CDR2 SQIVND (reference sequence). The CDR3 extends over 11 amino acids. The V end was cut by 5 bases, the J end by 4 bases, with 3 bases between. CDR3 loop: CASSVYNEQFF. The DNA of the CDR3 is TGTGCCAGTAGTGTATACAATGAGCAGTTCTTC.

The sample holds a few counts of this clone. The chain joins TRBV20-1 to TRBJ2-3, with 10 bases lining up with TRBD1. The J segment lost 4 bases and the V segment lost 3 bases, leaving 7 bases of the junction unmatched. Per germline, CDR1 DFQATT and CDR2 SNEGSKA (reference sequence). CDR3 length: 15 residues. The CDR3 DNA reads as TGCAGTGCTAGTCCCGGGACAGGGGCCTCAGATACGCAGTATTTT. It yields the protein CSASPGTGASDTQYF.

The rearrangement joins TRBV2 to TRBJ1-5, with D perhaps TRBD1 (5 bases). This CDR3 spans 14 amino acids. Germline V gives CDR1 SNHLY, CDR2 FYNNEI. Trimming removed 3 bases from V and 8 bases from J, with 14 bases in between. CDR3 amino acids: CASSDLGAGKPQHF. The DNA for the CDR3 is TGTGCCAGCAGTGATTTAGGGGCGGGGAAGCCCCAGCATTTT. The full variable domain, its missing parts supplied by reference TRBV2 and TRBJ1-5, is EPEVTQTPSHQVTQMGQEVILRCVPISNHLYFYWYRQILGQKVEFLVSFYNNEISEKSEIFDDQFSVERPDGSNFTLKIRSTKLEDSAMYFCASSDLGAGKPQHFGDGTRLSIL.

The sample holds one count of this clone. The CDR3 region is CASKQGAYEQYF. The CDR3 DNA reads as TGTGCCAGTAAACAGGGGGCTTACGAGCAGTACTTC. V usage is TRBV11-3 and J usage is TRBJ2-7; 9 nucleotides line up with TRBD1. The CDR3 has 12 residues. From germline, CDR1 is SGHNT and CDR2 YENEEA. The trim removed 9 bases at V and 4 bases at J, leaving 4 bases unmatched.

Only one count was recorded for this clone. The chain combines TRBV7-3 with TRBJ2-1; TRBD1 might be the D (6 bases). The CDR3 has 15 residues. V was pared by 1 base and J by 4 bases, with 11 bases between. Germline V gene lookup returns CDR1 SGHTA and CDR2 FQGTGA. The CDR3 loop reads CASSLRGRTYNEQFF. The CDR3 nucleotides are TGTGCCAGCAGCTTAAGGGGGCGGACTTACAATGAGCAGTTCTTC.

The chain carries TRBV7-2 and TRBJ1-5, with a possible D match to TRBD1 (6 bases). Germline V lookup: CDR1 SGHTA, CDR2 FQGNSA. The CDR3 runs to 17 residues. Deletions cut 0 bases from V and 2 bases from J, with 14 bases between. The CDR3: CASSLATTGTRNQPQHF. The CDR3 nucleotides are TGTGCCAGCAGCTTAGCCACGACCGGGACACGCAATCAGCCCCAGCATTTT.

In this sample, this clone turned up a few times. This chain joins TRBV6-6 and TRBJ2-1; 7 bases are shared with TRBD1. V shed 6 bases and J 6 bases; nucleotides not matched to a gene: 8. Germline V gives CDR1 MNHNY, CDR2 SVGAGI (reference sequence). The CDR3 has 14 residues. The CDR3 spells CASRPRQGINEQFF. In DNA, the CDR3 is TGTGCCAGCAGACCCCGACAGGGAATCAATGAGCAGTTCTTC.

This chain connects TRBV10-1 to TRBJ2-1; 8 positions match TRBD2. This CDR3 has 13 amino acids. Germline V gene sequence: CDR1 WNHNN, CDR2 SYGVQD (reference sequence). V was clipped by 3 bases and J by 7 bases; unmatched bases: 2. DNA of the CDR3: TGCGCCAGCAGTGACCCTAGCGGGAATGAGCAGTTCTTC. It translates to CASSDPSGNEQFF.

This clone was counted between two and nine times. The rearrangement joins TRBV6-5 to TRBJ2-6; D is unclear. The V gene lost 6 bases and the J gene lost 1 base, with 4 bases spanning the gap. The CDR3 covers 13 residues. Looked up from germline, CDR1 is MNHEY and CDR2 is SVGAGI. The CDR3 nucleotides are TGTGCCAGCAGGGAGTCTGGGGCCAACGTCCTGACTTTC. Protein product: CASRESGANVLTF.

A single count supports this clone. The chain employs TRBV7-9 and TRBJ1-5, with a possible D match to TRBD1 (5 bases). CDR1 is SEHNR, CDR2 FQNEAQ, per germline (reference sequence). CDR3 length: 16 amino acids. V lost 3 bases to trimming and J lost 2 bases, with 14 bases between them. CDR3 in DNA: TGTGCCAGCAGCTTGGGGGGACGCCAGGGCAATCAGCCCCAGCATTTT. The encoded protein is CASSLGGRQGNQPQHF.

The table lists this clone with a few counts. The CDR3 reads CATSRVLAGPDTQYF. CDR3 bases: TGTGCCACCAGCAGAGTACTAGCGGGCCCAGATACGCAGTATTTT. V is TRBV15 and J is TRBJ2-3; the match to TRBD2 covers 9 bases. V shed 1 base, J shed 4 bases, and the junction held 3 bases outside the gene matches. This CDR3 spans 15 amino acids. Germline V gene data show CDR1 as LNHNV and CDR2 as YYDKDF (reference sequence).

The genes are TRBV6-4 and TRBJ1-1; D might be TRBD1 (6 bases). The CDR3 spans 13 residues. Trimming removed 4 bases at V and 5 bases at J, with 11 bases between. Germline loops: CDR1 MRHNA, CDR2 SNTAGT. CDR3 DNA: TGTGCCAGCAGTGCGGCCCAGGGGACTGAAGCTTTCTTT. It yields the protein CASSAAQGTEAFF.

This clone was detected only a few times. The chain carries TRBV4-3 and TRBJ2-6; D might be TRBD1 (5 bases). V was pared by 0 bases and J by 0 bases, with 12 bases between. The germline V gene has CDR1 LGHNA and CDR2 YSLEER. This CDR3 is 18 amino acids long. Here the CDR3 reads CASSQDLARVSGANVLTF. The CDR3 DNA reads as TGCGCCAGCAGCCAAGATTTAGCCAGGGTCTCTGGGGCCAACGTCCTGACTTTC.

The chain carries TRBV7-6 and TRBJ2-7, with TRBD2 identical over 9 bases. J gave up 7 bases and V 5 bases, and 18 bases lay outside the gene matches. There are 17 residues in the CDR3. Germline V gives CDR1 SGHVS, CDR2 FNYEAQ. CDR3 amino acids: CASSPPNGGAGGLEQYF. The CDR3 DNA is TGTGCCAGCAGCCCCCCGAACGGGGGAGCGGGAGGACTGGAGCAGTACTTC.

V and J are TRBV3-1 (or the pseudogene TRBV3-2) and TRBJ2-3; the match to TRBD2 covers 7 bases. With V trimmed by 4 bases and J by 1 base, 17 bases remained unmatched. This CDR3 spans 19 amino acids. Germline CDR1 is LGHDT and CDR2 is YNNKEL (reference sequence). For the CDR3, the DNA is TGTGCCAGCAGCCTCAAGGGGATTTCGACTAGCTGGGGCACAGATACGCAGTATTTT. It codes for CASSLKGISTSWGTDTQYF.

This chain connects TRBV19 to TRBJ1-6; TRBD1 matches at 7 bases. Germline CDR1 reads LNHDA; CDR2 reads SQIVND (reference sequence). J gave up 7 bases and V 6 bases, and 9 bases lay outside the gene matches. The CDR3 is 15 amino acids. The CDR3 DNA follows: TGTGCCAGTAGAAGAGAGACAGGGAAAAATTCACCCCTCCACTTT. Amino acids: CASRRETGKNSPLHF.

This chain links TRBV19 with TRBJ1-5; 8 bases match TRBD1. This CDR3 has 14 amino acids. V dropped 4 bases and J dropped 3; count of bases not matched to a gene: 2. Per the germline V gene, CDR1 is LNHDA and CDR2 is SQIVND (reference sequence). The CDR3 DNA is TGTGCCAGTAGTAAACAGGGGGTCAATCAGCCCCAGCATTTT. Its protein is CASSKQGVNQPQHF. Complete variable domain (other parts from reference TRBV19 and TRBJ1-5): DGGITQSPKYLFRKEGQNVTLSCEQNLNHDAMYWYRQDPGQGLRLIYYSQIVNDFQKGDIAEGYSVSREKKESFPLTVTSAQKNPTAFYLCASSKQGVNQPQHFGDGTRLSIL.

For this clone: The DNA is omitted, as the CDR3 cannot be located on it reliably, and the CDR3 follows TCRdb's listing. The CDR3 loop is CARSFVGQGNQPQHF. The chain combines TRBV7-5 with TRBJ1-5; the D call in the table, TRBD1, was not verified against the DNA. TRBV7-5 is shown as a pseudogene. Both ends counted, the CDR3 spans 15 residues.

This chain links TRBV5-1 with TRBJ2-1; 9 bases align to TRBD1. This CDR3 spans 14 amino acids. CDR1 SGHRS and CDR2 YFSETQ come from the germline V gene. The ends lost 2 bases at V and 9 bases at J; junction bases unmatched: 6. CDR3 residues: CASSFRDRAREQFF. For the CDR3, the DNA is TGCGCCAGCAGCTTCCGGGACAGGGCCCGTGAGCAGTTCTTC.

This rearrangement joins TRBV5-4 to TRBJ2-1, with TRBD2 identical over 8 bases. The CDR3 consists of 17 residues. V shed 0 bases, J shed 1 base, and the junction held 6 bases outside the gene matches. CDR1 is SGHNT, CDR2 YYREEE, per germline (reference sequence). The CDR3 spells CASSLAGGGGSYNEQFF. The CDR3 bases are TGTGCCAGCAGCTTGGCCGGGGGGGGAGGGTCCTACAATGAGCAGTTCTTC.

The chain combines TRBV29-1 with TRBJ2-1, with 11 bases aligning to TRBD1. This CDR3 has 13 residues. V gave up 7 bases and J gave up 12 bases; unmatched junction bases: 11. CDR1 is SQVTM, CDR2 ANQGSEA, per germline. CDR3 sequence (DNA): TGCAGCGCCCCGGGACAGGGGGTCTCAGGGCAGTTCTTC. This sequence encodes CSAPGQGVSGQFF.